These 5 T cell receptor beta chains were all obtained from the same sample, sequenced in a study of read filtering for tumor transcriptome and immune sequencing. Molecular barcoded adaptors covering alpha/delta and beta/gamma chains were used on approximately 400 ng RNA. TCRdb fed the reads into MiXCR, producing one record per CDR3 protein. The sample comprises almost 40,000 distinct CDR3 sequences, approximately 14% of which are singletons, and about 17% rests with the top ten. The sequenced sample was a population of CD138-negative cells sorted from bone marrow. The source is a donor aged 40 or over with multiple myeloma.

Many counts were recorded for this clonotype. V and J are TRBV20-1 and TRBJ2-5; 7 bases map to TRBD1. Germline V gene lookup returns CDR1 DFQATT and CDR2 SNEGSKA (reference sequence). V lost 4 bases, J lost 0 bases, and 2 bases stayed unmatched. This CDR3 contains 13 residues. The CDR3 protein is CSATGQDQETQYF. In DNA, the CDR3 is TGCAGTGCTACTGGACAGGACCAAGAGACCCAGTACTTC.

At least ten counts were recorded for this clonotype. The CDR3 nucleotides read TGTGCCAGCAGTTTAGGCAGGGGTCACGGGGAGCTGTTTTTT. Translation gives CASSLGRGHGELFF. The chain employs TRBV27 and TRBJ2-2; D is perhaps TRBD1 (6 bases). Germline lookup yields CDR1 MNHEY and CDR2 SMNVEV (reference sequence). The V and J ends lost 2 bases and 7 bases respectively, with 11 bases between them. CDR3 size: 14 residues.

This clonotype was detected many times. The chain employs TRBV7-2 and TRBJ2-4, with 13 bases fitting TRBD2. Germline V gives CDR1 SGHTA, CDR2 FQGNSA. The CDR3 totals 20 residues. Trimming removed 2 bases from V and 3 bases from J; junction bases left unmatched: 13. DNA for the CDR3: TGTGCCAGCAGCTTAAGGACTAGCGGGGGCGGTAGGTCCCACAAAAACATTCAGTACTTC. Translation: CASSLRTSGGGRSHKNIQYF. The whole variable domain, filled in from reference TRBV7-2 and TRBJ2-4, reads GAGVSQSPSNKVTEKGKDVELRCDPISGHTALYWYRQSLGQGLEFLIYFQGNSAPDKSGLPSDRFSAERTGGSVSTLTIQRTQQEDSAVYLCASSLRTSGGGRSHKNIQYFGAGTRLSVL.

With respect to this clonotype: Because it lacks the conserved phenylalanine or tryptophan at the end, this CDR3 is likely a read error. The chain has TRBV27 and TRBJ1-1; D ambiguous. V lost 0 bases and J lost 1, with 9 bases in between. The CDR3 is made up of 15 amino acids. CDR1 is MNHEY and CDR2 is SMNVEV in the germline V gene (reference sequence). The CDR3 nucleotides read TGTGCCAGCAGTTTATCGGACCTACCGAACACTGAAGCTTTCCTT. Protein: CASSLSDLPNTEAFL.

This clonotype was seen a few times. The J gene is TRBJ2-3, the V gene TRBV7-9; D gene uncertain. The V gene lost 5 bases and the J gene lost 2 bases, with 8 bases spanning the gap. There are 13 residues in the CDR3. Germline values: CDR1 SEHNR, CDR2 FQNEAQ (reference sequence). Written as DNA, the CDR3 is TGTGCCAGCAGCCCAGCTGCCACAGATACGCAGTATTTT. Its protein product is CASSPAATDTQYF.